These 20 T cell receptor beta chains share one sample of origin, sequenced in a study of metastatic and nonmetastatic thyroid tumors. TCRdb reprocessed the PCR reads via MiXCR. The table includes about 92,000 clones, around 14% detected once. Thyroid surgery was preceded by no treatment in any patient. The sample was blood. Receptors originate from a female donor with papillary thyroid cancer or a benign thyroid nodule (not recorded which). Some clones in this sample may be carry-over from other donors' samples.

This clone came up many times. The chain recombines TRBV10-3 with TRBJ1-1; 8 bases are a match to TRBD1. The J segment lost 1 base and the V segment lost 6 bases, leaving 7 bases of the junction unmatched. CDR1 is ENHRY and CDR2 is SYGVKD in the germline V gene. The CDR3 contains 15 residues. The CDR3 coding sequence is TGTGCCATCAGGACGGACAGGGTCCGGAACACTGAAGCTTTCTTT. Residues: CAIRTDRVRNTEAFF.

On this clone: This sequence may be a read error, since a much larger clone differs from it by one base. The genes are TRBV3-1 and TRBJ2-5, with D possibly TRBD2 on 5 matching bases. There are 13 residues in the CDR3. V lost 3 bases to trimming and J lost 5 bases, with 10 bases between them. Germline-derived CDR1 and CDR2 are LGHDT and YNNKEL (reference sequence). The CDR3 DNA reads as TGTGCCAGCAGCCACGGGATTTCCGAGACCCAGTACTTC. It yields the protein CASSHGISETQYF.

This clone was observed many times. The V call is TRBV9, the J call TRBJ2-3; D gene ambiguous. The V end was cut by 2 bases, the J end by 2 bases, with 9 bases between. This CDR3 is 14 amino acids long. Germline V gene lookup returns CDR1 SGDLS and CDR2 YYNGEE. CDR3 loop: CASSVGGDTDTQYF. The CDR3 DNA reads as TGTGCCAGCAGCGTGGGTGGAGACACAGATACGCAGTATTTT.

About this clone: Mismatch with germline at one junction end may stem from a read error. The rearrangement joins TRBV7-3 to TRBJ1-2, with D possibly TRBD1 on 5 matching bases. CDR1 is SGHTA, CDR2 FQGTGA, per germline. The CDR3 spans 16 residues. The CDR3 here is CPSSPTGRTSVDGYTF. Written as DNA, the CDR3 is TGTCCCAGCAGCCCGACGGGGCGGACTTCAGTTGATGGCTACACCTTC.

This clone showed up many times. This chain connects TRBV28 to TRBJ1-2; unclear D gene. Per the germline V gene, CDR1 is MDHEN and CDR2 is SYDVKM. This CDR3 spans 15 amino acids. V was pared by 4 bases and J by 7 bases, with 19 bases between. The CDR3 region has the DNA TGTGCCAGCAGTTCCTTCGACAAGGCGAAAGCTGGCTACACCTTC. This codes for CASSSFDKAKAGYTF.

This clone was observed a few times. This chain links TRBV6-1 with TRBJ2-1; D is perhaps TRBD1 (6 bases). The V gene lost 5 bases and the J gene lost 5 bases, with 19 bases spanning the gap. The CDR3 consists of 16 residues. Germline V gene sequence: CDR1 MNHNS, CDR2 SASEGT. CDR3 in amino acids: CASSKGTCSGDNEQFF. The CDR3 nucleotides read TGTGCCAGCAGTAAGGGGACCTGTTCAGGGGACAATGAGCAGTTCTTC.

This clone was recorded once. This may be a read error: a much more frequent sequence differs by one nucleotide. The chain recombines TRBV5-6 with TRBJ2-3; D unresolved. The germline gives CDR1 SGHDT, CDR2 YYEEEE. V was pared by 0 bases and J by 2 bases, with 10 bases between. The CDR3 runs to 15 residues. The CDR3 spells CASSLATQSTDTQYF. DNA for the CDR3: TGTGCCAGCAGCTTGGCTACGCAGTCCACAGATACGCAGTATTTT.

Ten or more counts support this clone. In nucleotides, the CDR3 is TGTGCCAGCAGAGCGACTAGGTCGGTCTCAGATACGCAGTATTTT. It encodes CASRATRSVSDTQYF. The gene calls are TRBV6-1 and TRBJ2-3, with TRBD2 as a possible D gene (6 bases). The CDR3 totals 15 residues. Trimming pared 6 bases from V and 4 bases from J, leaving 17 bases between. Looked up from germline, CDR1 is MNHNS and CDR2 is SASEGT.

This clone was observed a handful of times. A much larger clone differs by one base, so this may be a read error. The chain employs TRBV7-9 and TRBJ2-7; possibly TRBD2 for D (7 bases). The CDR3 is 12 residues long. Germline CDR1 reads SEHNR; CDR2 reads FQNEAQ (reference sequence). The V end was cut by 11 bases, the J end by 0 bases, with 11 bases between. The CDR3 DNA is TGTGCCGTGGGGGGGGCCTCCTACGAGCAGTACTTC. Its protein is CAVGGASYEQYF.

This clone was observed a handful of times. A much more abundant neighbour one base away suggests this may be a read error. The V and J genes are TRBV7-2 and TRBJ1-1; TRBD1 matches at 7 bases. Germline loops: CDR1 SGHTA, CDR2 FQGNSA. CDR3 length: 13 residues. J was trimmed by 4 bases and V by 7 bases; bases with no gene match: 6. CDR3 nucleotide sequence: TGTGCCAGCATCCCACAGGGGTTCACTGAAGCTTTCTTT. The encoded protein is CASIPQGFTEAFF.

This clone was seen a handful of times. This may come from a read error, since a much larger clone is one base off. The chain couples TRBV19 to TRBJ2-1; D is possibly TRBD1 (5 bases). This CDR3 is built from 14 residues. Germline CDR1 reads LNHDA; CDR2 reads SQIVND (reference sequence). CDR3 sequence (DNA): TGTGCCAGTAGTATCGGTGGCGAAGGGGATGATCAGTTCTTC. Protein sequence: CASSIGGEGDDQFF.

There are many counts of this clone. The chain employs TRBV7-8 and TRBJ2-5; 9 bases fit TRBD1. The germline CDR1 and CDR2 sequences are SGHVS and FQNEAQ. This CDR3 comprises 14 residues. After removal of 5 bases from V and 1 base from J, the junction contained 2 bases not matched to a gene. The CDR3: CASSVQGAQETQYF. CDR3 DNA: TGTGCCAGCAGCGTACAGGGGGCCCAAGAGACCCAGTACTTC.

This clone was counted ten times or more. The CDR3 coding sequence is TGTGCCAGCAAGCCCGGGTCCGGGACAGGGTCCCACGAGCAGTACTTC. Its translation: CASKPGSGTGSHEQYF. The chain couples TRBV3-1 to TRBJ2-7; 9 positions agree with TRBD1. This CDR3 has 16 residues. The ends lost 7 bases at V and 5 bases at J; junction bases unmatched: 15. Per germline, CDR1 LGHDT and CDR2 YNNKEL (reference sequence).

This clone was counted between two and nine times. This may stem from a read error, because a much larger clone lies one nucleotide away. CDR3 region: CVSSLQGGLETQYF. As DNA, the CDR3 is TGTGTCAGCAGCCTACAGGGGGGGTTAGAGACCCAGTACTTC. The genes are TRBV6-2 or TRBV6-3 and TRBJ2-5, with D perhaps TRBD1 (8 bases). The length of the CDR3 is 14 residues. The germline CDR1 and CDR2 sequences are MNHEY and SVGEGT.

This clone was seen at least ten times. The rearrangement links TRBV6-1 to TRBJ1-4; possible D gene TRBD1, 6 bases. The CDR3 is 17 residues long. Germline V gene data show CDR1 as MNHNS and CDR2 as SASEGT. V lost 6 bases to trimming and J lost 0 bases, with 17 bases between them. CDR3 protein: CASSPETGLPTNEKLFF. The CDR3 DNA reads as TGTGCCAGCAGCCCCGAGACAGGACTTCCAACTAATGAAAAACTGTTTTTT.

Comments on this clone: A much more abundant neighbour one base away suggests this may be a read error. The same CDR3 can be traced to other DNA sequences in this sample. The chain recombines TRBV7-2 with TRBJ2-5; TRBD1 agrees at 8 bases. The germline gives CDR1 SGHTA, CDR2 FQGNSA. This CDR3 region has 15 residues. CDR3 nucleotides: TGTGCCAGCAGCTTAGCGGGGACAGGTCAAGAGACACAGTACTTC. Translating gives CASSLAGTGQETQYF.

This clone has ten or more counts. Other DNA sequences of this sample code for an identical CDR3. CDR3 bases: TGTGCCTGGAGTCGGCCTGGAAACACCATATATTTT. Encoded protein: CAWSRPGNTIYF. The genes are TRBV30 and TRBJ1-3; D is unresolved. Germline V gene sequence: CDR1 GTSNPN, CDR2 SVGIG (reference sequence). V was pared by 2 bases and J by 2 bases, with 4 bases between. The CDR3 runs to 12 residues. The full variable domain, its missing parts supplied by reference TRBV30 and TRBJ1-3, is SQTIHQWPATLVQPVGSPLSLECTVEGTSNPNLYWYRQAAGRGLQLLFYSVGIGQISSEVPQNLSASRPQDRQFILSSKKLLLSDSGFYLCAWSRPGNTIYFGEGSWLTVV.

This CDR3 is CASSLFLWDRGSEKLFF. CDR3 sequence (DNA): TGTGCCAGCAGCTTATTCCTTTGGGACAGGGGGAGTGAAAAACTGTTTTTT. The rearrangement links TRBV7-9 to TRBJ1-4, with TRBD1 matching 11 bases. The ends lost 2 bases at V and 7 bases at J; junction bases unmatched: 9. Germline values: CDR1 SEHNR, CDR2 FQNEAQ (reference sequence). This CDR3 contains 17 residues.

This clone was recorded many times. The chain is built from TRBV7-9 and TRBJ1-1; D perhaps matches TRBD1 (5 bases). V dropped 7 bases and J dropped 7 bases, with 13 bases sitting between them. The CDR3 is 12 amino acids. Looked up from germline, CDR1 is SEHNR and CDR2 is FQNEAQ (reference sequence). CDR3 amino acids: CASTWGDGEAFF. The CDR3 nucleotides are TGTGCCAGCACCTGGGGGGATGGTGAAGCTTTCTTT. Full variable domain (remainder filled in from reference TRBV7-9 and TRBJ1-1): DTGVSQNPRHKITKRGQNVTFRCDPISEHNRLYWYRQTLGQGPEFLTYFQNEAQLEKSRLLSDRFSAERPKGSFSTLEIQRTEQGDSAMYLCASTWGDGEAFFGQGTRLTVV.

This clone was seen ten or more times. V and J are TRBV6-1 and TRBJ2-1; 10 bases fit TRBD2. The CDR3 runs to 16 residues. With V trimmed by 4 bases and J by 3 bases, 6 bases remained unmatched. Per the germline V gene, CDR1 is MNHNS and CDR2 is SASEGT. CDR3 amino acids: CASSGFLAGDYNEQFF. The CDR3 coding sequence is TGTGCCAGCAGTGGCTTTCTAGCGGGGGACTACAATGAGCAGTTCTTC.